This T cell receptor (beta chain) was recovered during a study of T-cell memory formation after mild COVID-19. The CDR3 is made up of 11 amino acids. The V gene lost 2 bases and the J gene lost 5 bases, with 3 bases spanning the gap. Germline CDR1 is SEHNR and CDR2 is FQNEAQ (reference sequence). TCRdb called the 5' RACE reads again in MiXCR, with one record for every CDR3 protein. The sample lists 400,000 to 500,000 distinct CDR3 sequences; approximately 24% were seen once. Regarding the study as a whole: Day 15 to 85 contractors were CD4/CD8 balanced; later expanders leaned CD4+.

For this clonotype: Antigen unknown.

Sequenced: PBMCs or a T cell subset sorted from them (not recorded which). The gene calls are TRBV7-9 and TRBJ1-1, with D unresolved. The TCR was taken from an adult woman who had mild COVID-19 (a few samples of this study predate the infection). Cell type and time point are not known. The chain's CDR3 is CASSLKTEAFF. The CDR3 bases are TGTGCCAGCAGCTTAAAAACTGAAGCTTTCTTT.